The 14 T cell receptor beta chains given below trace back to one sample, sequenced in a study of blood T cells in healthy people across ages. Using a J-beta primer mix together with a sample-barcoded 5' primer, a second PCR was run for roughly 7 to 12 cycles. A single record per CDR3 protein comes from TCRdb applying MiXCR to the 5' RACE reads. There are around 900,000 distinct CDR3 sequences in the sample; around 28% occur only once, and 15% to 20% lies in the top ten. Sample: blood. Source of these receptors: a woman older than 75 in good health.

This clonotype was seen ten or more times. The rearrangement links TRBV12-3 or TRBV12-4 to TRBJ1-6; the D is unclear. V shed 6 bases and J shed 8 bases, with 14 bases lying between them. CDR3 length: 14 amino acids. CDR3 region: CASSRDTAYSPLHF. CDR3 DNA: TGTGCCAGCAGCCGAGACACCGCTTATTCACCCCTCCACTTT.

The rearrangement links TRBV18 to TRBJ2-1, with TRBD2 identical over 11 bases. CDR3 size: 15 residues. Germline loops: CDR1 KGHSH, CDR2 LQKENI. V lost 3 bases and J lost 8; bases outside the gene matches: 6. The chain's CDR3 is CASSPLAGGQDEQFF. CDR3 bases: TGTGCCAGCTCACCTCTAGCGGGGGGCCAGGATGAGCAGTTCTTC.

The rearrangement joins TRBV19 to TRBJ1-2; D may be TRBD1 (5 bases). Between the trimmed V and J ends, which lost 3 bases and 12 bases, there was a span of 11 bases. The germline CDR1 and CDR2 sequences are LNHDA and SQIVND (reference sequence). CDR3 length: 11 amino acids. In nucleotides, the CDR3 is TGTGCCAGTAGTATGGGGACGTCTCACACCTTC. Translating gives CASSMGTSHTF.

Concerning this clonotype: This sequence may be a read error, since a much larger clone differs from it by one base. The chain combines TRBV28 with TRBJ2-1, with D possibly matching TRBD1 (6 bases). This CDR3 has 16 residues. From germline, CDR1 is MDHEN and CDR2 SYDVKM. V was trimmed by 5 bases and J by 4 bases, leaving 18 bases between them. The CDR3 DNA follows: TGTGCCAGCAGTCCCAAGCAGGGGTTACTTTACAATGAGCAGTTCTTC. It is translated as CASSPKQGLLYNEQFF.

The genes are TRBV3-1 and TRBJ1-4; D call uncertain. The V end was cut by 3 bases, the J end by 8 bases, with 13 bases between. The CDR3 spans 14 residues. Per germline, CDR1 LGHDT and CDR2 YNNKEL (reference sequence). CDR3 in amino acids: CASSQVEGLEKLFF. CDR3 bases: TGTGCCAGCAGCCAGGTCGAAGGATTGGAAAAACTGTTTTTT.

The J gene is TRBJ1-1, the V gene TRBV12-3 or TRBV12-4, with 8 positions matching TRBD1. The CDR3 is 14 amino acids. The V segment lost 3 bases and the J segment 6 bases; nucleotides outside the gene matches: 6. In DNA, the CDR3 is TGTGCCAGCAGTTTGAGTACAGGGGGTGCTGAAGCTTTCTTT. It specifies CASSLSTGGAEAFF.

This clonotype has more than one count but fewer than ten. This chain joins TRBV14 and TRBJ2-5; D might be TRBD1 (6 bases). The CDR3 extends over 16 amino acids. The V gene's germline CDR1 is SGHDN and CDR2 FVKESK. Deletions cut 4 bases from V and 2 bases from J, with 17 bases between. The CDR3 spells CASSPQTGGSQETQYF. Written as DNA, the CDR3 is TGTGCCAGCAGCCCCCAGACAGGAGGTTCACAAGAGACCCAGTACTTC.

This clonotype has ten or more counts. The rearrangement uses TRBV7-9 and TRBJ1-4; D gene uncertain. In germline, CDR1 is SEHNR, CDR2 FQNEAQ (reference sequence). The V and J ends lost 0 bases and 2 bases respectively, with 13 bases between them. The CDR3 covers 17 residues. The CDR3 here is CASSLASGIGTNEKLFF. The CDR3 DNA reads as TGTGCCAGCAGCTTAGCCTCGGGGATCGGCACTAATGAAAAACTGTTTTTT.

This chain uses TRBV11-2 with TRBJ1-1; D gene unclear. Germline loops: CDR1 SGHAT, CDR2 FQNNGV. This CDR3 is 15 amino acids long. The V end was cut by 2 bases, the J end by 0 bases, with 10 bases between. The CDR3 DNA sequence: TGTGCCAGCAGCTTAAGAAGCGGGATGAACACTGAAGCTTTCTTT. It encodes CASSLRSGMNTEAFF.

There are many counts of this clonotype. The rearrangement uses TRBV12-1 and TRBJ2-1; TRBD1, as called in the table, went unchecked against the DNA. TRBV12-1 constitutes a pseudogene. The CDR3 runs to 17 residues. The CDR3 loop is CASSLPGVSSPYNEQFF. The DNA for the CDR3 is TGTGCCAGCAGCTTGCCCGGCGTCAGCTCCCCTTACAATGAGCAGTTCTTC.

This clonotype was seen at least ten times. The chain uses TRBV10-3 and TRBJ1-2, with D unresolved. Germline values: CDR1 ENHRY, CDR2 SYGVKD. The CDR3 covers 13 residues. Trimming removed 2 bases at V and 5 bases at J, with 9 bases between. CDR3 DNA sequence: TGTGCCATCAGTGAGGGTCAGGTTTATGGCTACACCTTC. This translates into CAISEGQVYGYTF.

A few counts support this clonotype. The rearrangement links TRBV12-3 or TRBV12-4 to TRBJ2-3, with D perhaps matching TRBD2 (7 bases). The CDR3 runs 14 residues. Trimming took off 6 bases at V and 4 bases at J, with 14 bases between the two ends. The chain's CDR3 is CASSTRGGADTQYF. DNA of the CDR3: TGTGCCAGCAGCACTCGAGGGGGGGCAGATACGCAGTATTTT.

Comment on this clonotype: This clone may be a read error of a much larger clone one base away. The rearrangement links TRBV6-2 or TRBV6-3 to TRBJ2-5; 9 bases are shared with TRBD2. The J call is doubtful: the DNA matches TRBJ2-7 better. Per the germline V gene, CDR1 is MNHEY and CDR2 is SVGEGT. The CDR3 sequence is 13 residues long. The CDR3 sequence is CAGRASGDYEQYF. In nucleotides, the CDR3 is TGTGCCGGCAGGGCTAGCGGGGACTACGAGCAGTACTTC.

This clonotype was seen ten or more times. J is TRBJ2-7 and V is TRBV6-6, with D perhaps TRBD2 (6 bases). This CDR3 is built from 16 residues. Germline values: CDR1 MNHNY, CDR2 SVGAGI (reference sequence). The V and J ends lost 4 bases and 0 bases respectively, with 16 bases between them. In nucleotides, the CDR3 is TGTGCCAGCAGTTTGGTGGCCCTCGGGAGCTCCTACGAGCAGTACTTC. Amino acid sequence: CASSLVALGSSYEQYF.